Given below is one TCR beta chain in context. The antigen remains unidentified. Only in-frame clones appear in the TCRdb table, and some are missing; sequencing was by immunoSEQ multiplex PCR. The table has 20,000 to 30,000 clones, more than 60% seen once; the top ten hold roughly 8.6%. The data stem from a study of PD-1 blockade in classical Hodgkin lymphoma. Brentuximab vedotin exposure varied, and every patient relapsed after autologous stem cell transplantation. Study outcomes and limitations: Newly diagnosed patients reportedly had lower baseline TCR diversity than healthy donors.

The germline V gene encodes CDR1 SGHRS and CDR2 YFSETQ. This CDR3 contains 13 residues. V was clipped by 4 bases and J by 8 bases, with 14 bases between them. The sample consisted of peripheral blood mononuclear cells (PBMCs), taken before the second cycle of nivolumab. This chain joins TRBV5-1 and TRBJ2-3, with D perhaps given as TRBD1 or TRBD2 (5 bases each). The origin of this receptor is a human donor with classical Hodgkin lymphoma. CDR3 DNA sequence: TGCGCCAGCAGCGGTCCGGGGCGAAGTACGCAGTATTTT. It yields the protein CASSGPGRSTQYF.